The sequence of this T cell receptor beta chain was determined in a study of cytomegalovirus exposure and HLA in healthy donors. Study as a whole: Researchers previously reported finding 90 million to 130 million unique TCR beta sequences from about 179 million T cells. Study outcomes and limitations: Accurate HLA-A and HLA-B prediction from TCR beta sequences was reported for most subjects. In vitro assays verified that three CMV-associated chains recognized CMV antigens specifically. CMV serostatus was the only immune exposure information that was available.

The CDR3 extends over 18 amino acids. The V gene's germline CDR1 is LGHNA and CDR2 YSLEER. V was shortened by 1 base and J by 3 bases, with 19 bases between the two germline ends. Concerning this clone itself: The antigen remains unidentified.

Use of 60 Vbeta and 13 Jbeta primers characterized the PCR. Libraries were prepared by immunoSEQ multiplex PCR; TCRdb keeps only in-frame clonotypes and omits some of them. The table records under 200,000 clones, 79% of them present only once. The source is a woman aged 40 to 49 in good health and CMV-seronegative. Sequencing was carried out using PBMCs. The chain is built from TRBV4-3 and TRBJ1-3, with D tentatively TRBD1 (6 bases). The CDR3 region is CASSQAPLGGVGGNTIYF. The DNA of the CDR3 is TGCGCCAGCAGCCAAGCCCCCTTAGGGGGGGTTGGTGGAAACACCATATATTTT.